A single sample gave rise to the 23 T cell receptor gamma chains below, sequenced in a study of γδ T cells in repeated Plasmodium falciparum infection. Gammadelta T cells were flow-sorted from PBMC into Vgamma9/Vdelta2+ and Vdelta2-negative populations for bulk analysis. TCRdb used CATT to re-call clones from the multiplex PCR reads. The table includes approximately 26,000 gamma-chain clones, around 3% detected once. What was sequenced was gamma-delta T cells from blood. The receptor set was obtained from a pool of human donors (malaria-infected and uninfected, not separated).

This clone was counted between two and nine times. A read error is likely here: a far larger clone is one base away. Other DNA sequences of this sample code for an identical CDR3. The V and J genes are TRGV9 and TRGJ1 or TRGJ2. TCRdb gives no J gene; it was assigned here by matching the DNA to germline. Germline loops: CDR1 GITISATS, CDR2 ISYDGTV (reference sequence). This CDR3 has 17 amino acids. DNA of the CDR3: TGTGCCTTGTGGGAGCCAACAACCCCCTGGAATTACTATAAGAAACTCTTT. Amino acids: CALWEPTTPWNYYKKLF.

Many counts were recorded for this clone. It is likely a read error: a sequence one base away is far more abundant. Different DNA sequences within this sample yield the same CDR3. The rearrangement joins TRGV4 to TRGJ1 or TRGJ2. Germline CDR1 EGSTGY, CDR2 YDSYTSSV. The CDR3 has 12 amino acids. CDR3 residues: CATWDVGYKKLF. The DNA for the CDR3 is TGTGCCACTTGGGATGTAGGTTATAAGAAACTCTTT.

This clone was seen repeatedly, ten times or more. Since a far larger clone is one base different, this is likely a read error. This CDR3 is also generated by other DNA sequences in the sample. V gene TRGV9 combines with J gene TRGJP2. The J gene, absent from TCRdb, was called here by matching the DNA to germline. The V and J ends lost 3 bases and 3 bases, in that order; junction bases with no gene match: 7. The CDR3 loop spans 15 amino acids. CDR1 GITISATS and CDR2 ISYDGTV come from the germline V gene (reference sequence). This CDR3 reads CALWEPVGSDWIKTF. The CDR3 nucleotides are TGTGCCTTGTGGGAGCCGGTTGGTAGTGATTGGATCAAGACGTTT.

In regard to this clone: It differs at one base from a far larger clone, so likely a read error. Other DNA sequences within the sample encode an identical CDR3. The J gene is uncalled and the V gene is TRGV4. This CDR3 is 11 amino acids long. The germline CDR1 and CDR2 sequences are EGSTGY and YDSYTSSV. The CDR3 loop is CATWDARVGVF. The CDR3 bases are TGTGCCACTTGGGATGCGCGGGTTGGAGTCTTT.

This clone has at least ten counts. The protein that TCRdb holds for this DNA derives from a much larger clone and differs from the translated DNA at residue 10, which likely indicates a read error; the protein shown here is translated from the DNA. The V gene is TRGV9, the J gene TRGJP. This CDR3 region has 12 residues. Germline loops: CDR1 GITISATS, CDR2 ISYDGTV (reference sequence). The CDR3 is CALWEVRKIRVF. The CDR3 DNA reads TGTGCCTTGTGGGAGGTTAGGAAAATCAGGGTATTT.

This clone was observed a few times. This DNA's translation differs at residue 14 from TCRdb's protein, which comes from a much larger clone; a read error is likely, and the protein shown is translated from the DNA. The genes are TRGV9 and TRGJP2. Because TCRdb records no J gene, it was assigned here through a match of the DNA to germline. The CDR3 consists of 17 residues. Germline CDR1 GITISATS, CDR2 ISYDGTV (reference sequence). The CDR3 region is CALWDEMQYSSDWTKTF. CDR3 coding DNA: TGTGCCTTGTGGGATGAAATGCAATATAGTAGTGATTGGACCAAGACGTTT.

Many counts were recorded for this clone. This sequence joins TRGV4 and TRGJ1 or TRGJ2. Trimming cost V 5 bases and J 6 bases; bases outside gene matches: 4. CDR3 length equals 11 residues. Per germline, CDR1 EGSTGY and CDR2 YDSYTSSV. In nucleotides, the CDR3 is TGTGCCACCTGGGTGACTTATAAGAAACTCTTT. Amino acid sequence: CATWVTYKKLF.

A note on this clone: TCRdb attributes to this sequence the protein of a much larger clone, which differs from the DNA translation at residue 9; a read error is likely, and the protein displayed is translated from the DNA. The chain couples TRGV4 to TRGJ1 or TRGJ2. Since TCRdb gives no J gene, matching the DNA to germline was used here to assign it. J gave up 5 bases and V 0 bases, and 7 bases lay outside the gene matches. This CDR3 has 14 residues. The germline V gene encodes CDR1 EGSTGY and CDR2 YDSYTSSV. The CDR3 reads CATWDGPSNYKKLF. CDR3 nucleotides: TGTGCCACCTGGGATGGGCCTTCCAATTATAAGAAACTCTTT.

This clone was detected only a few times. TCRdb's listed protein matches a much larger clone and diverges from this DNA's translation at residue 10, likely through a read error; the protein shown comes from the DNA. The chain joins TRGV9 to TRGJ1 or TRGJ2. The J gene, left out of TCRdb, was set here by checking the DNA against germline. The CDR3 is made up of 14 amino acids. In germline, CDR1 is GITISATS, CDR2 ISYDGTV (reference sequence). DNA for the CDR3: TGTGCCTTGTGGGAGACCCAGGATTATAATAAGAAACTCTTT. Translated: CALWETQDYNKKLF.

This clone was counted between two and nine times. The protein that TCRdb holds for this DNA derives from a much larger clone and differs from the translated DNA at residue 5, which likely indicates a read error; the protein shown here is translated from the DNA. The V call is TRGV3, the J call TRGJ1 or TRGJ2. CDR1 is VTNTFY and CDR2 is YDVSTARD in the germline V gene (reference sequence). The CDR3 has 14 amino acids. The V and J ends lost 5 bases and 7 bases, in that order; junction bases with no gene match: 14. CDR3 sequence reads: CATWGSDWSYKKLF. The DNA for the CDR3 is TGTGCCACCTGGGGCAGCGACTGGTCCTATAAGAAACTCTTT.

This clone was seen at least ten times. The protein TCRdb lists belongs to a much larger clone and differs from this DNA's translation at residue 7, which points to a read error; the protein shown is made from the DNA. The chain recombines TRGV9 with TRGJ1 or TRGJ2. The J gene is absent in TCRdb and was assigned here via DNA matching to germline. Germline V lookup: CDR1 GITISATS, CDR2 ISYDGTV (reference sequence). The V gene end was trimmed by 0 bases and the J gene end by 12 bases; junction bases not matched to a gene: 5. CDR3 length: 11 residues. The CDR3 loop reads CALWEVAVKLF. The CDR3 nucleotides read TGTGCCTTGTGGGAGGTGGCGGTGAAACTCTTT.

This clone was picked up a small number of times. TCRdb has a much larger clone's protein, which differs at residue 7 from the translation of this DNA, likely because of a read error; what is shown is the protein translated from the DNA. The V gene is TRGV9, the J gene TRGJP. No J segment appears in TCRdb, so it was assigned here by matching the sequence to germline. Trimming removed 0 bases from V and 3 bases from J; junction bases left unmatched: 11. This CDR3 has 20 amino acids. Germline-derived CDR1 and CDR2 are GITISATS and ISYDGTV (reference sequence). The CDR3 protein is CALWEVTQEKQELGKKIKVF. As DNA, the CDR3 is TGTGCCTTGTGGGAGGTGACGCAAGAAAAGCAAGAGTTGGGCAAAAAAATCAAGGTATTT.

This clone was counted ten times or more. TCRdb lists the protein of a much larger clone for this DNA, which differs at residue 9, so this is likely a read error; the protein given here is translated from the DNA itself. The chain links TRGV4 to TRGJ1 or TRGJ2. As TCRdb names no J gene, one was assigned here on the basis of a DNA match to germline. With V trimmed by 0 bases and J by 4 bases, 9 bases remained unmatched. CDR3 size: 15 residues. Per the germline V gene, CDR1 is EGSTGY and CDR2 is YDSYTSSV. CDR3 nucleotide sequence: TGTGCCACCTGGGATGGGCCGGGTTGGTATTATAAGAAACTCTTT. As protein: CATWDGPGWYYKKLF.

This clone was counted only a few times. A read error is the likely source, as a far larger clone sits one nucleotide away. Other DNA sequences within the sample encode an identical CDR3. The V gene is TRGV9, the J gene TRGJP. Matching the DNA to germline supplied the J gene, which TCRdb does not give. The germline CDR1 and CDR2 sequences are GITISATS and ISYDGTV (reference sequence). The CDR3 contains 17 residues. Trimming cost V 0 bases and J 11 bases; bases outside gene matches: 10. CDR3: CALWEVLCELGKKIKVF. For the CDR3, the DNA is TGTGCCTTGTGGGAGGTGCTCTGTGAGCTGGGCAAAAAAATCAAGGTATTT.

This clone appeared many times. Other DNA sequences from this sample encode an identical CDR3 as well. The chain uses TRGV4 and TRGJ1 or TRGJ2. The V segment lost 4 bases and the J segment 4 bases; nucleotides outside the gene matches: 13. Germline CDR1 reads EGSTGY; CDR2 reads YDSYTSSV. This CDR3 is 15 amino acids long. This CDR3 reads CATWEGGRFYYKKLF. CDR3 sequence (DNA): TGTGCCACCTGGGAGGGGGGGAGGTTCTATTATAAGAAACTCTTT.

This clone was found a few times. TCRdb attributes to this sequence the protein of a much larger clone, which differs from the DNA translation at residue 7; a read error is likely, and the protein displayed is translated from the DNA. For the CDR3, the DNA is TGTGCCTTGTGGAGTTTGGCGAATTATTATAAGAAACTCTTT. Translation gives CALWSLANYYKKLF. This rearrangement joins TRGV9 to TRGJ1 or TRGJ2. The J gene is absent in TCRdb and was assigned here via DNA matching to germline. J lost 0 bases, V lost 6 bases, and 8 bases had no gene match. Per germline, CDR1 GITISATS and CDR2 ISYDGTV (reference sequence). The CDR3 loop spans 14 amino acids.

Notes on this clone: The mismatch at residue 10 between this DNA's translation and the TCRdb protein of a much larger clone likely reflects a read error; the protein shown is translated from the DNA. The V call is TRGV9, the J call TRGJP. Here the J gene was assigned by germline matching of the DNA, as TCRdb has none. CDR3 length: 17 residues. The germline V gene has CDR1 GITISATS and CDR2 ISYDGTV (reference sequence). The CDR3 loop reads CALWEGMQESGKKIKVF. The CDR3 DNA follows: TGTGCCTTGTGGGAGGGGATGCAAGAGTCGGGCAAAAAAATCAAGGTATTT.

This clone has just a few counts. A read error is the likely source, as a far larger clone sits one nucleotide away. Other DNA sequences of this sample code for an identical CDR3. The V gene is TRGV9, but the J gene lacks a call. From germline, CDR1 is GITISATS and CDR2 ISYDGTV (reference sequence). The CDR3 is made up of 13 amino acids. In DNA form, the CDR3 reads TGTGCCTTGTGGGAGGTCCGCGGGGATAAGAAACTCTTC. Encoded protein: CALWEVRGDKKLF.

This clone was counted between two and nine times. TCRdb's listed protein matches a much larger clone and diverges from this DNA's translation at residue 5, likely through a read error; the protein shown comes from the DNA. The CDR3 DNA is TGTGCCTTGTGGGATCCCAGGGACCCGGAGTTGGGCAAAAAAATCAAGGTATTT. Its translation: CALWDPRDPELGKKIKVF. This chain joins TRGV9 and TRGJP. TCRdb gives no J gene; it was assigned here by matching the DNA to germline. The CDR3 totals 18 residues. Germline V CDR1 and CDR2: GITISATS, ISYDGTV (reference sequence). J gave up 7 bases and V 4 bases, and 13 bases lay outside the gene matches.

Only a few counts were recorded for this clone. TCRdb attributes to this sequence the protein of a much larger clone, which differs from the DNA translation at residue 8; a read error is likely, and the protein displayed is translated from the DNA. In nucleotides, the CDR3 is TGTGCCTTGTGGGAGGAACTCCGGAATTATTATAAGAAACTCTTT. Translation gives CALWEELRNYYKKLF. The rearrangement joins TRGV9 to TRGJ1 or TRGJ2. TCRdb does not report a J gene; here it was assigned by matching the DNA to germline references. The V gene end was trimmed by 2 bases and the J gene end by 0 bases; junction bases not matched to a gene: 7. CDR3 length equals 15 residues. CDR1 and CDR2 from the germline V gene are GITISATS and ISYDGTV (reference sequence).

Ten or more counts support this clone. A far larger clone is one base from this, pointing to a likely read error. The sample carries other DNA sequences with the same CDR3. The V call is TRGV4, the J call TRGJ1 or TRGJ2. No J gene was available from TCRdb, and it was assigned here by a germline match of the DNA. The CDR3 sequence is 14 residues long. Germline V gives CDR1 EGSTGY, CDR2 YDSYTSSV. V shed 0 bases, J shed 10 bases, and the junction held 12 bases outside the gene matches. The DNA of the CDR3 is TGTGCCACCTGGGATGGGCCTCGTCGTTACAAGAAACTCTTT. This codes for CATWDGPRRYKKLF.

This clone was observed a few times. TCRdb lists the protein of a much larger clone for this DNA, which differs at residue 12, so this is likely a read error; the protein given here is translated from the DNA itself. The V call is TRGV9, the J call TRGJP. The J gene, missing from TCRdb, was assigned here through DNA to germline matching. The CDR3 contains 17 residues. CDR1 and CDR2 (germline): GITISATS, ISYDGTV (reference sequence). This CDR3 reads CALWEALGELGRKIKVF. DNA for the CDR3: TGTGCCTTGTGGGAGGCGTTGGGAGAGTTGGGCAGAAAAATCAAGGTATTT.

Concerning this clone: The protein TCRdb lists belongs to a much larger clone and differs from this DNA's translation at residue 8, which points to a read error; the protein shown is made from the DNA. The J gene is TRGJ1 or TRGJ2, the V gene TRGV3. Here the J gene came from matching the DNA to germline, since TCRdb omits it. Germline CDR1 VTNTFY, CDR2 YDVSTARD (reference sequence). V lost 2 bases to trimming and J lost 7 bases; unmatched junction nucleotides: 14. The CDR3 consists of 15 residues. The CDR3 spells CATWDITYGVYKKLF. CDR3 bases: TGTGCCACCTGGGACATCACCTATGGAGTATATAAGAAACTCTTT.